This T cell receptor beta chain came from a study of blood T cell repertoires in COVID-19 (dated by TCRdb to about 2020). Looking at the study overall: The collaborator samples originated in the United States, Italy and Spain and spanned the acute and convalescent phases of COVID-19. The prospective study material was composed of cDNA or gDNA derived from T cells, B-cell-depleted T cells, or PBMCs. The repertoires were released in a freely available public database meant as a resource for research on the immune response to SARS-CoV-2. Deeply sampled blood TCRbeta repertoires from subjects exposed to, actively infected with, or recovered from COVID-19 were included in the dataset. Samples were obtained from the ongoing ImmuneRACE study (first 160 participants) and from some 1,300 subjects provided by 6 global collaborators. A de-identified subject ID, COVID-19 status, age in years and sex were almost always included in the sample metadata. Where HLA class I and class II types were available, the types were taken from metadata supplied by the sample provider, not from assay-based typing.

V gives up 6 bases and J gives up 2 bases, and the segment between their germline ends measures 7 bases. CDR1 and CDR2, looked up from the germline V gene (reference sequence), are WNHNN and SYGVQD. There are 12 amino acids in the CDR3, from cysteine to phenylalanine inclusive. The entry retains the CDR3 DNA only, 36 bases that are in frame from base 1. The immunoSEQ Assay, a bias-controlled multiplex PCR, was used to amplify TCRbeta CDR3 regions from genomic DNA. The original methods were these. Nucleated cell counts per sample were estimated from amplification of reference gene primers within the assay. To quantify the absolute abundance of each unique TCRbeta CDR3 rearrangement, sequence reads were collapsed and filtered. Productive Simpson clonality was computed per sample as the square root of Simpson's diversity index over productive rearrangements. TCRdb mirrors the immuneACCESS table, restricted to in-frame sequences. Some clones are absent from its copies; in checked studies, under half trace to an unresolved V gene, and the reason for the others is unknown. V, J and clone size derive from that table, while D and trimming were established from the DNA sequence. The sample includes fewer than 60,000 clones, with 84% observed a single time. Roughly 8.8% of the sample rests with the top ten.

The collaborating institutions used their own protocols to collect whole blood in K2EDTA tubes. For TCRbeta analysis, collaborators shipped samples as frozen whole blood, isolated PBMCs, or DNA extracted from either of those sample types. Broader findings and caveats from the paper: The quantity of clinical and demographic metadata differed by source and by participant and was supplied without curation.

About this clone itself: Its antigen is still unknown. Per-nucleotide qualities are absent, and no much larger clonotype sits a single base away.

Recombination joined TRBV10-1 with TRBJ1-1, with the D gene not confidently named. Sequencing input: peripheral blood. The clonotype was recovered from a man between 60 and 75 years old with acute or convalescent COVID-19. CDR3 loop: CASRGLNTEAFF. The DNA is TGCGCCAGCAGGGGCTTAAACACTGAAGCTTTCTTT.